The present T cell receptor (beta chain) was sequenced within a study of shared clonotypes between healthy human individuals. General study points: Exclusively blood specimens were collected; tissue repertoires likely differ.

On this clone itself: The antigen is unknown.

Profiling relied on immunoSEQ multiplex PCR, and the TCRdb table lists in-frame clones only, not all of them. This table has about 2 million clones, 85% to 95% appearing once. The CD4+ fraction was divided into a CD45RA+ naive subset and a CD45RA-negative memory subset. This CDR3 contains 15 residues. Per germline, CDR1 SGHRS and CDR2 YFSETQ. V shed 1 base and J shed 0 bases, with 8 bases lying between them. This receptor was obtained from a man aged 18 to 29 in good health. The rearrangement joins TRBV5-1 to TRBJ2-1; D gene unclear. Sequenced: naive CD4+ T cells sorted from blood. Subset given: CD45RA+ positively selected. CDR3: CASSLTVASYNEQFF. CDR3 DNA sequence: TGCGCCAGCAGCTTGACGGTCGCCTCCTACAATGAGCAGTTCTTC.